This T cell receptor (beta chain) stems from a study of blood T cell repertoires in COVID-19. TCRdb keeps only in-frame clones here, not all; method: immunoSEQ multiplex PCR. Of roughly 300,000 clones in the sample, 75% to 90% are singletons; the top ten hold roughly 2.5%. The CDR3 has 16 residues. J was trimmed by 4 bases and V by 4 bases; bases with no gene match: 7. Per germline, CDR1 LNHDA and CDR2 SQIVND (reference sequence). The receptor was derived from a woman between 45 and 60 years old who had recovered from COVID-19. The sample consisted of PBMCs or T cells enriched from blood (not recorded which). The J gene is TRBJ1-4, the V gene TRBV19, with 9 nucleotides matching TRBD1. The CDR3 spells CASSNRGRGNNEKLFF. CDR3 DNA: TGTGCCAGTAGTAACAGGGGGCGCGGGAATAATGAAAAACTGTTTTTT.